These T cell receptor beta chains were read from a single sample in a study of resident and recirculating memory T cells in vitiligo. Sequencing was performed with immunoSEQ multiplex PCR; in TCRdb, only in-frame clones are kept and a portion is missing. The table records about 45,000 clones, nearly 95% of them present only once. The sequencing input was blood. The origin of the receptors is a male donor with vitiligo. Each CDR3 is given with its conserved first and last residue. A D gene is named only where the DNA matches it firmly. Clone size appears in some rows only: once, few, many, or a class for an expanded clone.

TRBD1 | TRBJ1-2 | TRBV6-4 | once | CASRIQGKGDYGYTF | TGTGCCAGCAGGATACAGGGGAAAGGGGACTATGGCTACACCTTC
. | TRBJ1-2 | TRBV2 | . | CASSAVPDTSNYGYTF | TGTGCCAGCAGCGCAGTCCCAGATACCTCTAACTATGGCTACACCTTC
TRBD1 | TRBJ2-6 | TRBV7-6 | . | CASSYGQGPLSGANVLTF | TGTGCCAGCAGCTACGGACAGGGTCCCCTCTCTGGGGCCAACGTCCTGACTTTC
. | TRBJ1-4 | TRBV7-9 | . | CASSRIREKLFF | TGTGCCAGCAGCCGTATTCGGGAAAAACTGTTTTTT
TRBD2 | TRBJ2-1 | TRBV10-2 | . | CASSVAGGPGEQFF | TGCGCCAGCAGCGTAGCGGGGGGGCCCGGTGAGCAGTTCTTC
. | TRBJ2-1 | TRBV6-5 | few | CASSEGTEQFF | TGTGCCAGCAGTGAAGGGACAGAGCAGTTCTTC
TRBD2 | TRBJ2-3 | TRBV5-8 | . | CASTSARVAGVDTQYF | TGTGCCAGCACCAGTGCGCGAGTAGCGGGGGTAGATACGCAGTATTTT
. | TRBJ1-2 | TRBV18 | . | CASSPVAGDYGYTF | TGTGCCAGCTCACCAGTAGCAGGGGACTATGGCTACACCTTC
. | TRBJ1-1 | TRBV5-1 | . | CASSLYAGDTEAFF | TGCGCCAGCAGCTTGTACGCAGGGGACACTGAAGCTTTCTTT
TRBD2 | TRBJ2-1 | TRBV6-4 | once | CASSEKGTSGYNEQFF | TGTGCCAGCAGTGAAAAAGGGACTAGCGGATACAATGAGCAGTTCTTC
. | TRBJ1-1 | TRBV4-1 | . | CASSQVVNTEAFF | TGCGCCAGCAGCCAAGTAGTGAACACTGAAGCTTTCTTT
TRBD1 | TRBJ1-6 | TRBV19 | . | CASSTFGQGGNSPLHF | TGTGCCAGTAGTACCTTTGGACAGGGAGGGAATTCACCCCTCCACTTT
. | TRBJ2-3 | TRBV18 | once | CASSITDTQYF | TGTGCCAGCTCAATAACAGATACGCAGTATTTT
. | TRBJ1-3 | TRBV5-1 | . | CASSLSPSSGNTIYF | TGCGCCAGCAGCTTGAGTCCGAGCTCTGGAAACACCATATATTTT
TRBD1 | TRBJ1-1 | TRBV7-9 | . | CACSGTGATEAFF | TGTGCCTGTTCCGGGACAGGGGCCACTGAAGCTTTCTTT
TRBD2 | TRBJ2-5 | TRBV6-6 | . | CASSLSPGLQETQYF | TGTGCCAGCAGCCTGTCTCCGGGACTACAAGAGACCCAGTACTTC
. | TRBJ2-1 | TRBV27 | . | CASSRDSLRGEQFF | TGTGCCAGCAGCCGGGACTCCCTTCGGGGTGAGCAGTTCTTC
. | TRBJ2-2 | TRBV7-9 | . | CASSLKTANTGELFF | TGTGCCAGCAGCTTAAAGACAGCCAACACCGGGGAGCTGTTTTTT
TRBD1 | TRBJ1-1 | TRBV7-9 | . | CASSSHRGLNTEAFF | TGTGCCAGCAGCTCCCACAGGGGTTTGAACACTGAAGCTTTCTTT
. | TRBJ2-4 | TRBV15 | . | CATSSPFQDIQYF | TGTGCCACCAGCAGCCCCTTTCAGGACATTCAGTACTTC
. | TRBJ1-4 | TRBV5-5 | . | CASSRTVVNEKLFF | TGTGCCAGCAGCCGGACAGTAGTTAATGAAAAACTGTTTTTT
TRBD2 | TRBJ2-7 | TRBV7-9 | . | CASSQQLAENLNYEQYF | TGTGCCAGCAGCCAACAACTAGCGGAGAATTTGAACTACGAGCAGTACTTC
. | TRBJ2-2 | TRBV7-3 | once | CASSSQVTGELFF | TGTGCCAGCAGCTCCCAGGTGACCGGGGAGCTGTTTTTT
. | TRBJ1-5 | TRBV10-3 | . | CAISADNLNQPQHF | TGTGCCATCAGTGCTGACAACCTCAATCAGCCCCAGCATTTT
. | TRBJ2-1 | TRBV23-1 | . | CASSQFTGYNEQFF | TGCGCCAGCAGTCAATTTACAGGCTACAATGAGCAGTTCTTC
. | TRBJ2-1 | TRBV5-5 | . | CASSSWAADEQFF | TGTGCCAGCAGCTCCTGGGCCGCCGATGAGCAGTTCTTC
TRBD2 | TRBJ2-2 | TRBV10-3 | . | CAIRSSGLNTGELFF | TGTGCCATCAGGTCTAGCGGATTGAACACCGGGGAGCTGTTTTTT
TRBD1 | TRBJ1-5 | TRBV27 | . | CASSPTGGYQPQHF | TGTGCCAGCAGCCCAACAGGGGGGTATCAGCCCCAGCATTTT
TRBD1 | TRBJ2-7 | TRBV28 | . | CASRETGGADEQYF | TGTGCCAGCAGAGAGACAGGGGGCGCCGACGAGCAGTACTTC
. | TRBJ1-5 | TRBV6-1 | . | CASSIEGWDQPQHF | TGTGCCAGCAGCATAGAGGGATGGGATCAGCCCCAGCATTTT
. | TRBJ1-3 | TRBV5-6 | . | CASSLAGTGGNTIYF | TGTGCCAGCAGCTTGGCCGGGACTGGTGGAAACACCATATATTTT
TRBD2 | TRBJ2-1 | TRBV19 | . | CASNLGRSNEQFF | TGTGCCAGTAACCTCGGGAGGAGCAATGAGCAGTTCTTC
TRBD1 | TRBJ1-2 | TRBV30 | . | CAWIRTGGIGGYTF | TGTGCCTGGATACGGACAGGGGGCATAGGGGGCTACACCTTC
TRBD1 | TRBJ1-4 | TRBV27 | . | CASSYRPGQVPRGMSEKLFF | TGTGCCAGCAGTTATCGACCGGGACAGGTACCTAGGGGGATGAGTGAAAAACTGTTTTTT
TRBD1 | TRBJ2-7 | TRBV7-9 | . | CASSRDRDYEQYF | TGTGCCAGCAGCCGAGACAGGGACTACGAGCAGTACTTC
. | TRBJ2-3 | TRBV29-1 | few | CSVPRAHTDTQYF | TGCAGCGTTCCCAGGGCCCACACAGATACGCAGTATTTT
TRBD2 | TRBJ2-3 | TRBV10-3 | . | CAISQGLGGTDTQYF | TGTGCCATCAGTCAAGGACTAGGAGGCACAGATACGCAGTATTTT
. | TRBJ2-7 | TRBV7-9 | . | CASSLVGGSYEQYF | TGTGCCAGCAGCTTAGTCGGAGGGTCCTACGAGCAGTACTTC
. | TRBJ2-1 | TRBV6-4 | . | CASSDSAGSHNEQFF | TGTGCCAGCAGTGACTCTGCGGGTTCCCACAATGAGCAGTTCTTC
TRBD1 | TRBJ2-7 | TRBV6-1 | . | CASIGQGAFEQYF | TGTGCCAGCATCGGACAGGGGGCTTTCGAGCAGTACTTC
. | TRBJ2-3 | TRBV12-2 | . | CASRLSPGQGSHHDTQYF | TGTGCAAGTCGCCTGAGCCCGGGACAGGGCTCCCATCATGATACGCAGTATTTT
. | TRBJ2-3 | TRBV5-6 | . | CASSLGGRGFTDTQYF | TGTGCCAGCAGCTTGGGTGGTAGGGGGTTCACAGATACGCAGTATTTT
TRBD1 | TRBJ1-2 | TRBV7-2 | . | CASSLGQGRGYTF | TGTGCCAGCAGCCTTGGACAGGGGAGAGGCTACACCTTC
. | TRBJ2-7 | TRBV14 | . | CASSQYGGKDSYEQYF | TGTGCCAGCAGCCAATATGGGGGGAAAGATTCCTACGAGCAGTACTTC
. | TRBJ1-2 | TRBV2 | . | CASREDADYGYTF | TGTGCCAGCAGGGAGGACGCGGACTATGGCTACACCTTC
. | TRBJ2-4 | TRBV5-1 | . | CASSRGGDNIQYF | TGCGCCAGCAGCAGGGGGGGCGATAACATTCAGTACTTC
TRBD2 | TRBJ2-1 | TRBV4-1 | . | CASSSGLAGGHEQFF | TGCGCCAGCAGCTCGGGACTAGCGGGGGGGCATGAGCAGTTCTTC
TRBD1 | TRBJ1-4 | TRBV5-1 | . | CASSPTGANEKLFF | TGCGCCAGCAGCCCGACAGGGGCGAATGAAAAACTGTTTTTT
TRBD1 | TRBJ2-7 | TRBV7-6 | . | CASSYGTGGGYEQYF | TGTGCCAGCAGCTACGGGACAGGTGGGGGTTACGAGCAGTACTTC
TRBD1 | TRBJ2-2 | TRBV18 | . | CASSPGGQRNTGELFF | TGTGCCAGCTCACCAGGGGGACAGAGAAACACCGGGGAGCTGTTTTTT
. | TRBJ1-2 | TRBV7-2 | . | CASSFGSGGYGYTF | TGTGCCAGCAGCTTCGGCAGTGGCGGCTATGGCTACACCTTC
. | TRBJ1-2 | TRBV9 | . | CASSPGGLRNLSYGYTF | TGTGCCAGCAGCCCCGGGGGGCTGAGGAATCTTAGCTATGGCTACACCTTC
. | TRBJ2-1 | TRBV7-9 | . | CASSLLSSYNEQFF | TGTGCCAGCAGCTTACTAAGCTCCTACAATGAGCAGTTCTTC